The 24 T cell receptor beta chains below were found in one sample sequenced in a study of cytomegalovirus exposure and HLA in healthy donors. 60 Vbeta and 13 Jbeta primers were used in PCR. Repertoires were generated with immunoSEQ multiplex PCR, while TCRdb's copy carries only in-frame clones and drops some. The table records 80,000 or so clones, 65% to 70% of them present only once. The sequenced sample consisted of PBMCs. The receptor source for this set is a woman between 45 and 60 years old in good health and CMV-seropositive.

This chain uses TRBV5-1 with TRBJ2-5, with 9 bases identical to TRBD1. V lost 5 bases to trimming and J lost 5 bases; unmatched junction nucleotides: 4. Germline V gene sequence: CDR1 SGHRS, CDR2 YFSETQ. The CDR3 consists of 13 residues. The CDR3 loop reads CASSSDRGETQYF. The CDR3 DNA reads as TGCGCCAGCAGTTCGGACAGGGGTGAGACCCAGTACTTC.

V and J are TRBV2 and TRBJ1-1, with D unresolved. Germline loops: CDR1 SNHLY, CDR2 FYNNEI. Trimming left V 0 bases short and J 0 bases short, with 8 bases between. This CDR3 region has 15 residues. The CDR3 loop is CASSEALRVNTEAFF. The CDR3 DNA reads as TGTGCCAGCAGTGAAGCTTTACGGGTGAACACTGAAGCTTTCTTT.

V usage is TRBV9 and J usage is TRBJ1-1; no clear D. This CDR3 has 15 residues. Trimming cost V 0 bases and J 1 base, with 10 bases left between them. Germline loops: CDR1 SGDLS, CDR2 YYNGEE. The CDR3 DNA reads as TGTGCCAGCAGCGTAGGTTACGAGGCGAACACTGAAGCTTTCTTT. As protein: CASSVGYEANTEAFF.

The rearrangement links TRBV27 to TRBJ1-4; D remains unclear. Trimming took 4 bases from V and 5 from J, leaving 11 bases between them. This CDR3 contains 14 residues. CDR1 and CDR2 from the germline V gene are MNHEY and SMNVEV (reference sequence). The CDR3 region has the DNA TGTGCCAGCAGTTGGAGGGCTGAGAATGAAAAACTGTTTTTT. This translates into CASSWRAENEKLFF. Filled out from reference TRBV27 and TRBJ1-4, the complete variable domain reads EAQVTQNPRYLITVTGKKLTVTCSQNMNHEYMSWYRQDPGLGLRQIYYSMNVEVTDKGDVPEGYKVSRKEKRNFPLILESPSPNQTSLYFCASSWRAENEKLFFGSGTQLSVL.

The CDR3 bases are TGCACCAGCAGCTTCCCCGAGCGACAGTTCACGAACACTGAAGCTTTCTTT. Its translation is CTSSFPERQFTNTEAFF. V usage is TRBV1 and J usage is TRBJ1-1; the D segment call TRBD1 is taken from the table without a DNA check. TRBV1 is marked as a pseudogene. This CDR3 is 17 amino acids long.

This clone has just a few counts. The junction does not match germline at one end; this may be a read error. The genes are TRBV7-9 and TRBJ1-1, with D tentatively TRBD1 (6 bases). CDR3 length: 12 amino acids. The germline CDR1 and CDR2 sequences are SEHNR and FQNEAQ (reference sequence). The CDR3 region has the DNA TGTTCCAGCAGCGCGGGGGCCACTGAAGCTTTCTTT. Its translation: CSSSAGATEAFF.

The genes are TRBV5-4 and TRBJ2-5; 9 nucleotides match TRBD2. In germline, CDR1 is SGHNT, CDR2 YYREEE (reference sequence). Trimming took 4 bases from V and 5 from J; bases not matched to a gene: 9. The CDR3 sequence is 15 residues long. CDR3 sequence (DNA): TGTGCCAGCAGCAGGACTAGCGTATTGAGGGAGACCCAGTACTTC. It translates to CASSRTSVLRETQYF. Looking up the rest from reference TRBV5-4 and TRBJ2-5 gives the full variable domain: ETGVTQSPTHLIKTRGQQVTLRCSSQSGHNTVSWYQQALGQGPQFIFQYYREEENGRGNFPPRFSGLQFPNYSSELNVNALELDDSALYLCASSRTSVLRETQYFGPGTRLLVL.

The chain links TRBV11-2 to TRBJ2-2; D gene ambiguous. The CDR3 is made up of 15 amino acids. The ends were cut back, 1 base at V and 6 bases at J, with 12 bases in the middle. The germline gives CDR1 SGHAT, CDR2 FQNNGV. For the CDR3, the DNA is TGTGCCAGCAGCTTAGTCAATTGGAGAGCCGGGGAGCTGTTTTTT. It encodes CASSLVNWRAGELFF.

This clone was counted a few times. The genes are TRBV6-5 and TRBJ1-2; D might be TRBD1 (5 bases). The germline V gene encodes CDR1 MNHEY and CDR2 SVGAGI. V dropped 6 bases and J dropped 4 bases, with 12 bases sitting between them. This CDR3 has 13 residues. The CDR3, as DNA: TGTGCCAGCAGCGACAGACCCGGCTATGGCTACACCTTC. Translating it yields CASSDRPGYGYTF.

The chain uses TRBV4-2 and TRBJ1-1; TRBD1 matches 11 bases. The CDR3 totals 15 residues. Germline V gives CDR1 LGHNA, CDR2 YNFKEQ. J lost 5 bases, V lost 6 bases, and 8 bases had no gene match. The CDR3 reads CASRGDRGRTTEAFF. The CDR3 DNA reads TGTGCCAGCAGAGGGGACAGGGGGAGGACGACTGAAGCTTTCTTT.

A few counts support this clone. V gene TRBV5-5 combines with J gene TRBJ1-3; 7 bases agree with TRBD1. This CDR3 spans 18 amino acids. J lost 0 bases, V lost 0 bases, and 9 bases had no gene match. Germline assignment: CDR1 SGHKS and CDR2 YYEKEE (reference sequence). CDR3 DNA sequence: TGTGCCAGCAGCTTGGAAGGGGGACAGTCTGTCTCTGGAAACACCATATATTTT. This sequence encodes CASSLEGGQSVSGNTIYF.

The rearrangement links TRBV18 to TRBJ1-1, with 7 bases lining up with TRBD1. Trimming removed 4 bases from V and 5 bases from J; junction bases left unmatched: 4. The CDR3 runs 13 residues. CDR1 is KGHSH and CDR2 is LQKENI in the germline V gene. The CDR3 loop reads CASSQGAQTEAFF. CDR3 nucleotide sequence: TGTGCCAGCTCACAGGGGGCTCAGACTGAAGCTTTCTTT.

This sequence joins TRBV2 and TRBJ1-1, with D uncertain. Germline V lookup: CDR1 SNHLY, CDR2 FYNNEI. The CDR3 has 12 residues. Trimming left V 3 bases short and J 8 bases short, with 10 bases between. In DNA form, the CDR3 reads TGTGCCAGCAGTGAGGGGAGAAGCGAAGCTTTCTTT. Protein sequence: CASSEGRSEAFF.

This chain links TRBV7-9 with TRBJ2-1; 11 bases fit TRBD2. V trimming: 5 bases; J trimming: 8 bases; junction bases outside the gene matches: 14. CDR1 is SEHNR and CDR2 is FQNEAQ in the germline V gene (reference sequence). This CDR3 has 17 amino acids. CDR3 in amino acids: CASSPGVAGGPVYEQFF. Written as DNA, the CDR3 is TGTGCCAGCAGCCCCGGGGTAGCGGGGGGGCCTGTCTATGAGCAGTTCTTC.

Only a few counts were recorded for this clone. The chain couples TRBV2 to TRBJ2-7, with 8 nucleotides matching TRBD1. CDR1 and CDR2 from the germline V gene are SNHLY and FYNNEI. This CDR3 is built from 14 residues. The V gene end was trimmed by 1 base and the J gene end by 4 bases; junction bases not matched to a gene: 3. The CDR3 region has the DNA TGTGCCAGCAGTGAAGGGCAGGGGGCTTACGAGCAGTACGTC. This codes for CASSEGQGAYEQYV.

This clone has a handful of counts. This sequence joins TRBV6-1 and TRBJ2-7; 12 bases align to TRBD1. The trim removed 2 bases at V and 6 bases at J, leaving 5 bases unmatched. Looked up from germline, CDR1 is MNHNS and CDR2 is SASEGT. The CDR3 extends over 15 amino acids. The CDR3 region is CASSERDRGQREQYF. In nucleotides, the CDR3 is TGTGCCAGCAGTGAACGGGACAGGGGGCAACGCGAGCAGTACTTC.

This clone occurred a few times. The gene calls are TRBV7-3 and TRBJ2-3; TRBD1 agrees at 10 bases. With V trimmed by 5 bases and J by 4 bases, 3 bases remained unmatched. The CDR3 extends over 14 amino acids. From germline, CDR1 is SGHTA and CDR2 FQGTGA. CDR3 sequence (DNA): TGTGCCAGCAGCCGGGACAGGGGCGCAGATACGCAGTATTTT. Its translation is CASSRDRGADTQYF.

This clone has just a few counts. V gene TRBV25-1 combines with J gene TRBJ1-1; TRBD1 might be the D (5 bases). Germline V gene sequence: CDR1 MGHDK, CDR2 SYGVNS. The CDR3 has 14 amino acids. Trimming stripped 4 bases from V and 0 bases from J, with 9 bases between. CDR3 in DNA: TGTGCCAGCAGTGCCAGGGACTTGAACACTGAAGCTTTCTTT. Its protein is CASSARDLNTEAFF.

The V gene is TRBV12-5, the J gene TRBJ1-1; D might be TRBD1 (6 bases). Germline assignment: CDR1 LGHNT and CDR2 FRNRAP. This CDR3 is 11 amino acids long. The V end was cut by 6 bases, the J end by 8 bases, with 10 bases between. The CDR3 nucleotides read TGTGCTAGTGGCCCCGGACAGGAAGCTTTCTTT. Its translation is CASGPGQEAFF.

V usage is TRBV10-3 and J usage is TRBJ1-4; tentatively, D is TRBD1 (5 bases). V shed 2 bases and J shed 6 bases, with 10 bases lying between them. CDR3 length: 14 amino acids. Germline assignment: CDR1 ENHRY and CDR2 SYGVKD. In DNA form, the CDR3 reads TGTGCCATCAGTGAGGGAAGGGGCGATGAAAAACTGTTTTTT. Protein sequence: CAISEGRGDEKLFF.

V and J are TRBV18 and TRBJ1-6; 7 bases agree with TRBD1. CDR3 length equals 16 residues. Germline V gives CDR1 KGHSH, CDR2 LQKENI. Losses at the gene ends were 6 bases for V and 7 bases for J; bases not matched to a gene: 12. The CDR3 nucleotides read TGTGCCAGCTCCCCAAGGTCCGGGGACAGAAATTCACCCCTCCACTTT. Amino acids: CASSPRSGDRNSPLHF. The whole variable domain, remainder taken from reference TRBV18 and TRBJ1-6, is NAGVMQNPRHLVRRRGQEARLRCSPMKGHSHVYWYRQLPEEGLKFMVYLQKENIIDESGMPKERFSAEFPKEGPSILRIQQVVRGDSAAYFCASSPRSGDRNSPLHFGNGTRLTVT.

The chain recombines TRBV7-3 with TRBJ2-1, with 7 bases aligning to TRBD2. V shed 0 bases, J shed 9 bases, and the junction held 5 bases outside the gene matches. CDR1 is SGHTA, CDR2 FQGTGA, per germline. This CDR3 contains 14 residues. CDR3 nucleotide sequence: TGTGCCAGCAGCTTAACGTCGGGAGGCGGTGAGCAGTTCTTC. Translated, it gives CASSLTSGGGEQFF.

The chain employs TRBV2 and TRBJ1-4; 10 nucleotides align to TRBD1. With 7 bases clipped from V and 5 bases from J, the junction kept 1 base outside the gene matches. This CDR3 is 13 amino acids long. Germline loops: CDR1 SNHLY, CDR2 FYNNEI. The CDR3 DNA follows: TGTGCCAGCACGGGACAGGGGAATGAAAAACTGTTTTTT. Translation: CASTGQGNEKLFF.

The table lists this clone with a few counts. The DNA of the CDR3 is TGTGCCAGCAGCTCGTCCACAGGGGAAGGCTACACCTTC. Amino acid sequence: CASSSSTGEGYTF. The chain is built from TRBV7-3 and TRBJ1-2; TRBD1 aligns across 7 bases. V lost 4 bases to trimming and J lost 8 bases; unmatched junction nucleotides: 7. The CDR3 totals 13 residues. The germline CDR1 and CDR2 sequences are SGHTA and FQGTGA.